This passage covers 7 T cell receptor beta chains from one sample sequenced in a study of T-cell reconstitution after alpha-beta-depleted transplantation in children (dated by TCRdb to the mid-2010s). Library generation was performed with PCR. The data were produced on an Illumina HiSeq 2500. Molecular barcoding was employed in the preparation of TCR libraries, with unique molecular identifiers being used to normalize TCRbeta repertoire quantification. TCRdb itself trimmed the public reads at Q25 with fastp, ran MiXCR and retained productive beta chains. Identical CDR3 protein sequences are pooled into one entry, listed with their most common genes and DNA. In this sample the table shows about 90,000 distinct CDR3 sequences, roughly 8.4% of which occur a single time. 5.5% to 8.5% of the sample is in the top ten clones. This specimen was PBMCs from the stem cell graft donor, taken from the stem cell graft. The receptors here all came from a human donor who donated a stem cell graft to a child with congenital amegakaryocytic thrombocytopenia.

This clonotype was found many times. The gene calls are TRBV12-3 or TRBV12-4 and TRBJ2-3; tentatively, D is TRBD1 or TRBD2 (7 bases each). V lost 6 bases and J lost 3, with 25 bases in between. The CDR3 covers 18 residues. The CDR3 loop is CASRPWEGALEVTDTQYF. CDR3 nucleotide sequence: TGTGCCAGCAGGCCTTGGGAGGGGGCCCTCGAGGTAACAGATACGCAGTATTTT.

This clonotype occurred many times. The rearrangement joins TRBV19 to TRBJ1-5, with TRBD1 as a possible D gene (6 bases). This CDR3 is 16 amino acids long. Germline V gives CDR1 LNHDA, CDR2 SQIVND (reference sequence). V lost 7 bases, J lost 1 base, and 17 bases lay in between. The CDR3 protein is CASNQGPGRSNQPQHF. The CDR3 DNA sequence: TGTGCCAGTAACCAGGGGCCAGGGAGAAGCAATCAGCCCCAGCATTTT.

This clonotype showed up many times. This chain joins TRBV19 and TRBJ1-1, with TRBD1 matching 10 bases. Losses at the gene ends were 5 bases for V and 3 bases for J; bases not matched to a gene: 9. This CDR3 is 16 amino acids long. The germline V gene has CDR1 LNHDA and CDR2 SQIVND (reference sequence). The CDR3: CASSPGTGDIHTEAFF. In nucleotides, the CDR3 is TGTGCCAGTAGTCCGGGGACAGGGGACATCCACACTGAAGCTTTCTTT.

The chain has TRBV5-1 and TRBJ2-1; 9 nucleotides match TRBD2. Germline V gene data show CDR1 as SGHRS and CDR2 as YFSETQ. The junction had 7 bases not matched to a gene; V was cut back by 4 bases and J by 5 bases. This CDR3 has 15 amino acids. Here the CDR3 DNA reads TGCGCCAGCAGCCCGACTAGCGGATTTAACAATGAGCAGTTCTTC. Its protein product is CASSPTSGFNNEQFF.

This clonotype was seen repeatedly, ten times or more. The CDR3 nucleotides read TGTGCCAGCAGCGAATCGACAGGGACTGAAGCTTTCTTT. It is translated as CASSESTGTEAFF. The chain employs TRBV9 and TRBJ1-1, with 7 nucleotides matching TRBD1. The V and J ends lost 3 bases and 5 bases, in that order; junction bases with no gene match: 4. This CDR3 contains 13 residues. Germline V gives CDR1 SGDLS, CDR2 YYNGEE.

This clonotype was recorded many times. The V gene is TRBV29-1, the J gene TRBJ1-1; the D gene is possibly TRBD1 (6 bases). CDR1 is SQVTM, CDR2 ANQGSEA, per germline. With 7 bases removed from V and 5 bases from J, the gap between germline ends came to 17 bases. The CDR3 has 13 residues. This chain's CDR3 is CSAQGTGRTEAFF. CDR3 DNA: TGCAGCGCCCAGGGGACGGGTAGGACTGAAGCTTTCTTT.

This clonotype was detected ten times or more. The chain is built from TRBV19 and TRBJ2-1; no firm D call. CDR1 and CDR2 (germline): LNHDA, SQIVND (reference sequence). The CDR3 length is 13 residues. The V gene lost 5 bases and the J gene lost 12 bases, with 17 bases spanning the gap. CDR3 sequence: CASSPRSSIRQFF. Here the CDR3 DNA reads TGTGCCAGTAGTCCCAGGTCCAGCATAAGGCAGTTCTTC.